Detailed here is one T cell receptor (beta chain). The antigen is unknown. PCR amplification relied on 60 Vbeta primers (plus 13 Jbeta primers). Clones were read by immunoSEQ multiplex PCR, and TCRdb kept only the in-frame ones, dropping some. The sample lists 150,000 to 200,000 clones, about 80% occurring once. The sample originates from a study of cytomegalovirus exposure and HLA in healthy donors. Study-level results: Across donors, most TCRs were seen rarely, yet some public ones were widespread. Immune exposure information available was restricted to CMV serostatus.

CDR3 length: 14 amino acids. Germline V gives CDR1 SGHTA, CDR2 FQGTGA. V was cut by 5 bases and J by 5 bases, with 15 bases left in between. Specimen: PBMCs. V usage is TRBV7-3 and J usage is TRBJ1-2, with D unclear. The sequence was collected from a boy younger than 18 in good health and CMV-seronegative. The CDR3 reads CASSPLSSAYGYTF. The CDR3 coding sequence is TGTGCCAGCAGCCCTCTGTCCAGTGCTTATGGCTACACCTTC.